The 12 T cell receptor beta chains in this list originate from one sample, sequenced in a study of human versus mouse CDR3 diversity and MHC coevolution (dated by TCRdb to between 2016 and 2019). Libraries were constructed by the immunoSEQ multiplex PCR assay. TCRdb re-hosts the immuneACCESS table, in-frame sequences only. Its copies lack some clones; in the studies checked, an unresolved V gene accounts for under half of them, and the cause for the rest is not known. Here the sample has tens of thousands of clones; approximately 94% occur a single time. The ten largest clones represent approximately 17% of the sample. The sample comprised naive CD4+ T cells from blood. The cell subset or site label corresponds to: CD45RO-negative CD62L-positive naive CD4 T cells. The receptors derive from a person aged 60 to 70 in good health.

The V gene is TRBV5-4, the J gene TRBJ2-3, with 8 bases lining up with TRBD2. Germline V lookup: CDR1 SGHNT, CDR2 YYREEE (reference sequence). The CDR3 covers 15 residues. V dropped 3 bases and J dropped 1; count of bases not matched to a gene: 4. CDR3 sequence (DNA): TGTGCCAGCAGCTCACAACTAGCGGGCACAGATACGCAGTATTTT. This encodes CASSSQLAGTDTQYF.

This sequence joins TRBV9 and TRBJ1-4; 9 bases fit TRBD1. Germline CDR1 SGDLS, CDR2 YYNGEE. There are 14 residues in the CDR3. Trimming cost V 3 bases and J 8 bases; bases outside gene matches: 5. The CDR3 loop reads CASSEGTGREKLFF. CDR3 DNA sequence: TGTGCCAGCAGCGAGGGGACAGGGCGAGAAAAACTGTTTTTT.

The chain employs TRBV5-1 and TRBJ1-5; 7 nucleotides match TRBD1. The CDR3 length is 15 residues. Germline assignment: CDR1 SGHRS and CDR2 YFSETQ. With V trimmed by 1 base and J by 0 bases, 1 base remained unmatched. The CDR3 DNA is TGCGCCAGCAGCTTGACAGGGGTTAGCAATCAGCCCCAGCATTTT. Encoded protein: CASSLTGVSNQPQHF.

The chain employs TRBV7-6 and TRBJ2-2, with D maybe TRBD2 (6 bases). The V gene's germline CDR1 is SGHVS and CDR2 FNYEAQ. This CDR3 region has 16 residues. V gave up 2 bases and J gave up 4 bases, with 14 bases separating them. CDR3 DNA: TGTGCCAGCAGCTTAAGCCGGGGGTCAGGCACCGGGGAGCTGTTTTTT. It codes for CASSLSRGSGTGELFF.

The V and J genes are TRBV13 and TRBJ2-3; 15 bases map to TRBD2. Germline lookup yields CDR1 PRHDT and CDR2 FYEKMQ (reference sequence). The J segment lost 4 bases and the V segment lost 0 bases, leaving 2 bases of the junction unmatched. The CDR3 consists of 17 residues. The CDR3 region is CASSLGGLAGGSDTQYF. As DNA, the CDR3 is TGTGCCAGCAGCTTAGGCGGACTAGCGGGAGGGTCAGATACGCAGTATTTT. Drawing the rest from reference TRBV13 and TRBJ2-3, the complete variable domain is AAGVIQSPRHLIKEKRETATLKCYPIPRHDTVYWYQQGPGQDPQFLISFYEKMQSDKGSIPDRFSAQQFSDYHSELNMSSLELGDSALYFCASSLGGLAGGSDTQYFGPGTRLTVL.

This sequence joins TRBV2 and TRBJ2-5; 7 nucleotides agree with TRBD2. V gave up 4 bases and J gave up 6 bases; unmatched junction bases: 8. Germline V lookup: CDR1 SNHLY, CDR2 FYNNEI. This CDR3 is built from 14 residues. Written as DNA, the CDR3 is TGTGCCAGCAGTGGACTAGCTGGATCCAAGACCCAGTACTTC. Protein sequence: CASSGLAGSKTQYF.

V usage is TRBV6-6 and J usage is TRBJ2-7, with D tentatively TRBD1 (5 bases). Trimming pared 0 bases from V and 0 bases from J, leaving 9 bases between. Germline CDR1 and CDR2: MNHNY and SVGAGI (reference sequence). The CDR3 has 15 residues. The CDR3 nucleotides read TGTGCCAGCAGTTACTCAGGGGAAAGCTCCTACGAGCAGTACTTC. This sequence encodes CASSYSGESSYEQYF.

The V gene is TRBV5-6, the J gene TRBJ1-3; TRBD1 aligns across 9 bases. The CDR3 is 15 amino acids. Losses at the gene ends were 3 bases for V and 5 bases for J; bases not matched to a gene: 6. The germline gives CDR1 SGHDT, CDR2 YYEEEE. CDR3 residues: CASSSGTGQRNTIYF. DNA of the CDR3: TGTGCCAGCAGCTCAGGGACAGGGCAAAGAAACACCATATATTTT.

V and J are TRBV7-9 and TRBJ2-5; TRBD1 agrees at 10 bases. The assigned J gene may be wrong: the sequence end matches TRBJ2-7 better. Germline values: CDR1 SEHNR, CDR2 FQNEAQ (reference sequence). This CDR3 contains 16 residues. CDR3 sequence: CASSLEGTGDWGEQYF. The CDR3 DNA is TGTGCCAGCAGCTTAGAGGGGACAGGGGACTGGGGCGAGCAGTACTTC.

V usage is TRBV7-3 and J usage is TRBJ2-1, with D maybe TRBD1 (5 bases). This CDR3 contains 14 residues. V lost 2 bases and J 0 bases, leaving 5 bases between the germline ends. Per germline, CDR1 SGHTA and CDR2 FQGTGA. CDR3 sequence: CASSLDSSYNEQFF. CDR3 sequence (DNA): TGTGCCAGCAGCTTAGACAGCTCCTACAATGAGCAGTTCTTC.

This clone showed up just a few times. The chain joins TRBV9 to TRBJ1-2, with 8 bases aligning to TRBD1. Germline lookup yields CDR1 SGDLS and CDR2 YYNGEE. The length of the CDR3 is 13 residues. V dropped 4 bases and J dropped 5; count of bases not matched to a gene: 4. This chain's CDR3 is CASSPGQGYGYTF. DNA of the CDR3: TGTGCCAGCAGCCCAGGACAGGGTTATGGCTACACCTTC.

This clone has only one observation. The genes are TRBV29-1 and TRBJ2-1; 10 bases fit TRBD2. CDR3 length: 17 residues. Losses at the gene ends were 5 bases for V and 4 bases for J; bases not matched to a gene: 14. The germline V gene encodes CDR1 SQVTM and CDR2 ANQGSEA. DNA for the CDR3: TGCAGCGTTACAGGGACCCGACTAGCGGGCCGGTACAATGAGCAGTTCTTC. Translation gives CSVTGTRLAGRYNEQFF.